This T cell receptor (beta chain) was observed in a study of shared T cell receptors in the human thymus. Profiling relied on immunoSEQ multiplex PCR, and the TCRdb table lists in-frame clones only, not all of them. The sample shows approximately 490,000 clones, about 80% of them seen only once. These same data were also listed under a study on human thymus T cells. That study reports: Samples came from healthy Finnish infants during open corrective cardiac surgery. Thymic resections from corrective heart surgery supplied the tissue. Blood and thymic repertoires both appeared biased in V and J gene usage. Related research found strongly overlapping thymic repertoires in unrelated individuals.

Sequencing input: thymocytes. The sequence came from a boy less than two years old with a congenital heart defect.

CDR3 DNA: TGCGCCAGCAGCGGACGGGACAGGGGGCGGGGGGAAAACGGGGAGCTGTTTTTT. Translating it yields CASSGRDRGRGENGELFF. This chain joins TRBV4-3 and TRBJ2-2, with 12 positions matching TRBD1. CDR1 and CDR2 (germline): LGHNA, YSLEER. The CDR3 loop spans 18 amino acids. Trimming at V came to 5 bases and at J to 7 bases, leaving 14 bases not matched to a gene.